One T cell receptor (beta chain) is described in this entry. Antigen unknown. The data were taken from a study of shared clonotypes between healthy human individuals. The overall study: For every donor, three CD4 naive, three CD4 memory, two CD8 naive and one CD8 memory plates were used.

This table comes from immunoSEQ multiplex PCR, and its TCRdb copy is limited to in-frame clones, with some not included. The repertoire holds roughly 1,800,000 clones, with over 85% as singletons. Study outcomes and limitations: Non-shared clonotypes were found to have lower generation probabilities than the clonotypes that were shared by all four of the sorted-subset donors. Naive CD4 clonotypes overlapped across several donors at around 4.7%.

With V trimmed by 3 bases and J by 3 bases, 5 bases remained unmatched. Germline V lookup: CDR1 SQVTM, CDR2 ANQGSEA. This CDR3 region has 14 residues. Naive CD8 cells were CD45RO-negative, positively selected for CCR7, excluding terminally differentiated effector memory CD45RA+ cells. Every one of the donors was a Caucasian adult that lived in Nashville, Tennessee. This rearrangement joins TRBV29-1 to TRBJ2-1, with 7 bases matching TRBD1. The sequence came from a man between 18 and 29 years old in good health. Sequencing was carried out using naive CD8+ T cells sorted from blood. CDR3 in DNA: TGCAGCGTTGAGCCCTCAGGGGGCTACAATGAGCAGTTCTTC. It translates to CSVEPSGGYNEQFF.